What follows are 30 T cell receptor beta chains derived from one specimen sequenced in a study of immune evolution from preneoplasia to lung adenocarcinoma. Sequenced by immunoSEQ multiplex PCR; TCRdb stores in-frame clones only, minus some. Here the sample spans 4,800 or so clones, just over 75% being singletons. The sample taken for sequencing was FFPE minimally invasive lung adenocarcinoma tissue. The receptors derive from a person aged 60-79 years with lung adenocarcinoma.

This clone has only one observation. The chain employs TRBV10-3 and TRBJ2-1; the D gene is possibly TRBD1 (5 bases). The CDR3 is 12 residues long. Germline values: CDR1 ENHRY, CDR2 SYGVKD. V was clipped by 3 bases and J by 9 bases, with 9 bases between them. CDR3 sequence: CAISELRVEQFF. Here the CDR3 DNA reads TGTGCCATCAGTGAACTCAGGGTTGAGCAGTTCTTC.

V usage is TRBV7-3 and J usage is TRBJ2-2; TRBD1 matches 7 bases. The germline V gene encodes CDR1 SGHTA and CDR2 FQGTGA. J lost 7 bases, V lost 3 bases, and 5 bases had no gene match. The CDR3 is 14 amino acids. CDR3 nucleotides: TGTGCCAGCAGCTTGGGGACAGTAGGCGGGGAGCTGTTTTTT. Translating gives CASSLGTVGGELFF.

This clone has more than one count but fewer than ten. CDR3 sequence reads: CSGALGGGGYGYTF. The DNA of the CDR3 is TGCAGCGGGGCACTGGGAGGGGGCGGCTATGGCTACACCTTC. J is TRBJ1-2 and V is TRBV29-1, with 7 bases lining up with TRBD1. Trimming cost V 7 bases and J 4 bases; bases outside gene matches: 12. The CDR3 extends over 14 amino acids. Germline V lookup: CDR1 SQVTM, CDR2 ANQGSEA.

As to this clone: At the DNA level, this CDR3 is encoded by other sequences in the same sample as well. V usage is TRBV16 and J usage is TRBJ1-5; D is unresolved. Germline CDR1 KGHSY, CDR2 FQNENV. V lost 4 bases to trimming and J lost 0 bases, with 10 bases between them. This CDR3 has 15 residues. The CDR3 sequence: CASSPLGYSNQPQHF. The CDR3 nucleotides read TGTGCCAGCAGCCCCCTGGGTTATAGCAATCAGCCCCAGCATTTT.

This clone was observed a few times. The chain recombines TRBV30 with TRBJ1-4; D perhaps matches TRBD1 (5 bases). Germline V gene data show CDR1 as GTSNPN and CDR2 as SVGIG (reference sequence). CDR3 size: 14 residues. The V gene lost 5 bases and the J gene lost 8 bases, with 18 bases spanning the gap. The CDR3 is CAWALGASGEKLFF. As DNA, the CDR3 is TGTGCCTGGGCATTAGGGGCATCGGGAGAAAAACTGTTTTTT. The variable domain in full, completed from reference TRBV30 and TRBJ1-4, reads SQTIHQWPATLVQPVGSPLSLECTVEGTSNPNLYWYRQAAGRGLQLLFYSVGIGQISSEVPQNLSASRPQDRQFILSSKKLLLSDSGFYLCAWALGASGEKLFFGSGTQLSVL.

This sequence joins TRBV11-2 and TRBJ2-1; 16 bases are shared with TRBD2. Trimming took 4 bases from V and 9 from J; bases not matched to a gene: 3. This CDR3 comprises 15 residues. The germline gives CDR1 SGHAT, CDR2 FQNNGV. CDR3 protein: CASSSGTSGRVEQFF. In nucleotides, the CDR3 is TGTGCCAGCAGCTCCGGGACTAGCGGGAGGGTTGAGCAGTTCTTC.

The CDR3: CAGQGTGNTIYF. CDR3 nucleotides: TGTGCCGGGCAGGGAACTGGAAACACCATATATTTT. The chain uses TRBV28 and TRBJ1-3, with D possibly TRBD1 on 5 matching bases. Trimming took 11 bases from V and 2 from J, leaving 10 bases between them. Germline CDR1 is MDHEN and CDR2 is SYDVKM. This CDR3 comprises 12 residues.

This chain's CDR3 is CASSIAGTGNEQFF. For the CDR3, the DNA is TGTGCCAGTAGTATAGCCGGGACAGGGAATGAGCAGTTCTTC. The chain uses TRBV19 and TRBJ2-1, with 9 nucleotides matching TRBD1. Germline CDR1 and CDR2: LNHDA and SQIVND (reference sequence). The V segment lost 1 base and the J segment 7 bases; nucleotides outside the gene matches: 2. The CDR3 length is 14 residues. Variable domain in full (rest from reference TRBV19 and TRBJ2-1): DGGITQSPKYLFRKEGQNVTLSCEQNLNHDAMYWYRQDPGQGLRLIYYSQIVNDFQKGDIAEGYSVSREKKESFPLTVTSAQKNPTAFYLCASSIAGTGNEQFFGPGTRLTVL.

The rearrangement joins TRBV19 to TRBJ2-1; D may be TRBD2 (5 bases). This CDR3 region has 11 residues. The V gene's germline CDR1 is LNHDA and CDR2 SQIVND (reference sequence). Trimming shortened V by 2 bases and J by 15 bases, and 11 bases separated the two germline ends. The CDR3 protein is CASSISLEGFF. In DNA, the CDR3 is TGTGCCAGTAGTATAAGTCTAGAGGGGTTCTTC.

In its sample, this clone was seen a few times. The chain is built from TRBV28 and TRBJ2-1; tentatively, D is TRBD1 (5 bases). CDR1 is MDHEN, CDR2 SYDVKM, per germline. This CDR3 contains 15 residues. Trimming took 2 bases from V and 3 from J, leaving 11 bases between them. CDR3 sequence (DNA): TGTGCCAGCAGTTTACCGACAGCCGACTACAATGAGCAGTTCTTC. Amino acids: CASSLPTADYNEQFF.

The CDR3: CASSSGPHNYGYTF. CDR3 in DNA: TGTGCCAGCAGTTCGGGACCCCATAACTATGGCTACACCTTC. The chain combines TRBV6-1 with TRBJ1-2; the D gene is possibly TRBD1 (5 bases). Germline V gene data show CDR1 as MNHNS and CDR2 as SASEGT. This CDR3 region has 14 residues. V was pared by 5 bases and J by 1 base, with 11 bases between.

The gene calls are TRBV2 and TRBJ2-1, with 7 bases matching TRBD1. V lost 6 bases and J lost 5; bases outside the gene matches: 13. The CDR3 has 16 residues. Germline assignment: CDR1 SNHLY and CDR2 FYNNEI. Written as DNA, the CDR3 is TGTGCCAGCAGGGCCCAAAGAACAGGGGAAGACAATGAGCAGTTCTTC. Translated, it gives CASRAQRTGEDNEQFF.

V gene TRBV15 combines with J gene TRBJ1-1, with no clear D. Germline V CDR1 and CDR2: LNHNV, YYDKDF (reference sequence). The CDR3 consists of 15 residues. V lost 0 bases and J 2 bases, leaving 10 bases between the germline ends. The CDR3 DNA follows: TGTGCCACCAGCAGAGATTTCCAGAGAAACACTGAAGCTTTCTTT. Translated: CATSRDFQRNTEAFF.

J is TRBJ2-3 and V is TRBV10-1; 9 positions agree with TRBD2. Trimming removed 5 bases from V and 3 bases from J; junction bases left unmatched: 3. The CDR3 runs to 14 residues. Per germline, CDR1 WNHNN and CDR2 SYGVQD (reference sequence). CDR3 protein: CASSPSGMTDTQYF. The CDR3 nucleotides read TGCGCCAGCAGTCCTAGCGGGATGACAGATACGCAGTATTTT.

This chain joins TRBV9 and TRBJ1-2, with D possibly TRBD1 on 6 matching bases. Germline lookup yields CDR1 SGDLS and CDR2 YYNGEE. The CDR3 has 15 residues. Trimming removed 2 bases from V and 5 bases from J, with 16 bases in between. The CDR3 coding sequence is TGTGCCAGCAGCGTTGAGGACAGAGGGCCTTATGGCTACACCTTC. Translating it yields CASSVEDRGPYGYTF.

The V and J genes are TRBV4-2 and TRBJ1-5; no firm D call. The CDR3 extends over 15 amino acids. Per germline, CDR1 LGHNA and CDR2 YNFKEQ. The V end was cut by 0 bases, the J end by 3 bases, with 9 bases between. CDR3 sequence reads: CASSQDTRYNQPQHF. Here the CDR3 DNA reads TGTGCCAGCAGCCAAGATACTCGGTACAATCAGCCCCAGCATTTT.

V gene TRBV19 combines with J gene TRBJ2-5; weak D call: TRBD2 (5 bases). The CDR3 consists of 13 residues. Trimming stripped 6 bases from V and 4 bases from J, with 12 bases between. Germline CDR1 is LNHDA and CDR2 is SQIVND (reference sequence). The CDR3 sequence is CASSLLGGETQYF. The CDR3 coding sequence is TGTGCCAGTAGCCTTCTAGGAGGAGAGACCCAGTACTTC. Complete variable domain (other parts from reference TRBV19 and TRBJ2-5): DGGITQSPKYLFRKEGQNVTLSCEQNLNHDAMYWYRQDPGQGLRLIYYSQIVNDFQKGDIAEGYSVSREKKESFPLTVTSAQKNPTAFYLCASSLLGGETQYFGPGTRLLVL.

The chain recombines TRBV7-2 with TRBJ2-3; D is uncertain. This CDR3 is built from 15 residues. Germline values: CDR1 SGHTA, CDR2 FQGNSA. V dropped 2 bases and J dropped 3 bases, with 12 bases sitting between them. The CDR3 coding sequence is TGTGCCAGCAGCTTATTTCAAAGACCGACAGATACGCAGTATTTT. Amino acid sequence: CASSLFQRPTDTQYF.

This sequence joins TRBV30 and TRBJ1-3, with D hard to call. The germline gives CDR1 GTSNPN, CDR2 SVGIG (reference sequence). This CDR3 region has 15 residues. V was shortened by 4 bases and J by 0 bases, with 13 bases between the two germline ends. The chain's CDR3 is CAWKAGDLSGNTIYF. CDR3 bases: TGTGCCTGGAAAGCGGGTGACCTCTCTGGAAACACCATATATTTT.

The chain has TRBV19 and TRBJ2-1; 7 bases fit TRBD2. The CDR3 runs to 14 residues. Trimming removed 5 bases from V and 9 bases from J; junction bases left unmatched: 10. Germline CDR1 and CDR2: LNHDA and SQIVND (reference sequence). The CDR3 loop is CASSLLAGDGEQFF. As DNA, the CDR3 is TGTGCCAGTAGTCTACTTGCGGGAGACGGTGAGCAGTTCTTC. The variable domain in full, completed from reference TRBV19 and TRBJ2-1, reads DGGITQSPKYLFRKEGQNVTLSCEQNLNHDAMYWYRQDPGQGLRLIYYSQIVNDFQKGDIAEGYSVSREKKESFPLTVTSAQKNPTAFYLCASSLLAGDGEQFFGPGTRLTVL.

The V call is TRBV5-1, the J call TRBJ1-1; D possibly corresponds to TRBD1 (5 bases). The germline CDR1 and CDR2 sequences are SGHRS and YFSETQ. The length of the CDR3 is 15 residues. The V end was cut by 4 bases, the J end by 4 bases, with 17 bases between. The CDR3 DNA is TGCGCCAGCAGCATTTACGGGACTCAGGGCACTGAAGCTTTCTTT. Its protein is CASSIYGTQGTEAFF.

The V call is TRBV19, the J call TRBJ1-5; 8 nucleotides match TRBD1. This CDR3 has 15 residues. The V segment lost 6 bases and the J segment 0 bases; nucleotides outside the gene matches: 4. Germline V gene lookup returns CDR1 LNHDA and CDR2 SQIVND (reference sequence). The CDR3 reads CASRGQAYSNQPQHF. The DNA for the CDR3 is TGTGCCAGTAGGGGACAGGCGTATAGCAATCAGCCCCAGCATTTT.

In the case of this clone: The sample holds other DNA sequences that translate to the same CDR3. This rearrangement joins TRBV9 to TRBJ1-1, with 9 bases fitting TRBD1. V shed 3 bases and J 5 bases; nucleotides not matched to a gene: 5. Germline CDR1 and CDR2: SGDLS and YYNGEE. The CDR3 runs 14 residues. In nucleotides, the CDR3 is TGTGCCAGCAGCGAACAGGGGGCTGGGACTGAAGCTTTCTTT. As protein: CASSEQGAGTEAFF. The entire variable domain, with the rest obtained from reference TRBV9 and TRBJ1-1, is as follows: DSGVTQTPKHLITATGQRVTLRCSPRSGDLSVYWYQQSLDQGLQFLIQYYNGEERAKGNILERFSAQQFPDLHSELNLSSLELGDSALYFCASSEQGAGTEAFFGQGTRLTVV.

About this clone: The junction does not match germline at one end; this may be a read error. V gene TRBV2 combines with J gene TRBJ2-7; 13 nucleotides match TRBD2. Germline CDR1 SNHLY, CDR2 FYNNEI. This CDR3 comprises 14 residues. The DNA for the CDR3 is TGTGCCAGCAGCGCGCGGACTAGCGGGAGAGAGGTAGACTTC. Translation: CASSARTSGREVDF. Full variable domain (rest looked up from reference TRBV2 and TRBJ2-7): EPEVTQTPSHQVTQMGQEVILRCVPISNHLYFYWYRQILGQKVEFLVSFYNNEISEKSEIFDDQFSVERPDGSNFTLKIRSTKLEDSAMYFCASSARTSGREVDFGPGTRLTVT.

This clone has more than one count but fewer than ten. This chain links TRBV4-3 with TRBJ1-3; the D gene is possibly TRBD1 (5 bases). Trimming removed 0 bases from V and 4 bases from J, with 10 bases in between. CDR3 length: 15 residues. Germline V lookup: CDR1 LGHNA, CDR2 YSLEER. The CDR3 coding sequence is TGCGCCAGCAGCCAAGAACGGGGGTACGGAAACACCATATATTTT. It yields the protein CASSQERGYGNTIYF.

CDR3: CASSLRTGANNEQFF. As DNA, the CDR3 is TGTGCCAGCAGCCTACGGACAGGGGCCAACAATGAGCAGTTCTTC. This sequence joins TRBV5-4 and TRBJ2-1, with 9 bases matching TRBD1. The CDR3 sequence is 15 residues long. From germline, CDR1 is SGHNT and CDR2 YYREEE (reference sequence). V lost 4 bases and J lost 5; bases outside the gene matches: 7. Looking up the rest from reference TRBV5-4 and TRBJ2-1 gives the full variable domain: ETGVTQSPTHLIKTRGQQVTLRCSSQSGHNTVSWYQQALGQGPQFIFQYYREEENGRGNFPPRFSGLQFPNYSSELNVNALELDDSALYLCASSLRTGANNEQFFGPGTRLTVL.

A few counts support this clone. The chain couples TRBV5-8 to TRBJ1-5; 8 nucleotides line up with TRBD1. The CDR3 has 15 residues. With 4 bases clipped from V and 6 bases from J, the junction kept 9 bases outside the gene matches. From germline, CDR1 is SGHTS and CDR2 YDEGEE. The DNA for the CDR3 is TGTGCCAGCAGCCCGGGACAGGTGGGAGTTCAGCCCCAGCATTTT. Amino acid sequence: CASSPGQVGVQPQHF.

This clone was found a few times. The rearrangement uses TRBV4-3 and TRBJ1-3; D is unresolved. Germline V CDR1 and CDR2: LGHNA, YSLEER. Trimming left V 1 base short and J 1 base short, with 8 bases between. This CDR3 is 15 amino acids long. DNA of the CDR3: TGCGCCAGCAGCCAAGGGATCTCATCTGGAAACACCATATATTTT. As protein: CASSQGISSGNTIYF.

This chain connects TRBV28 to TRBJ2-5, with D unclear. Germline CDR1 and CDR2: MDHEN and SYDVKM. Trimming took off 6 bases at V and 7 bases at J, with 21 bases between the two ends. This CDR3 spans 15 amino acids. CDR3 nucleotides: TGTGCCAGCAGCAAGGCGGACCGAACCCTAGGGACCCAGTACTTC. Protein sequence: CASSKADRTLGTQYF.

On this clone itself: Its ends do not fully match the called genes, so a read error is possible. CDR3 coding DNA: TGTGCCAGCAGGAAACTAGCGGGGGGTAACAATAAGCAGTTCTTC. Its protein is CASRKLAGGNNKQFF. The chain is built from TRBV2 and TRBJ2-1, with 12 nucleotides matching TRBD2. The CDR3 covers 15 residues. Germline V gives CDR1 SNHLY, CDR2 FYNNEI.